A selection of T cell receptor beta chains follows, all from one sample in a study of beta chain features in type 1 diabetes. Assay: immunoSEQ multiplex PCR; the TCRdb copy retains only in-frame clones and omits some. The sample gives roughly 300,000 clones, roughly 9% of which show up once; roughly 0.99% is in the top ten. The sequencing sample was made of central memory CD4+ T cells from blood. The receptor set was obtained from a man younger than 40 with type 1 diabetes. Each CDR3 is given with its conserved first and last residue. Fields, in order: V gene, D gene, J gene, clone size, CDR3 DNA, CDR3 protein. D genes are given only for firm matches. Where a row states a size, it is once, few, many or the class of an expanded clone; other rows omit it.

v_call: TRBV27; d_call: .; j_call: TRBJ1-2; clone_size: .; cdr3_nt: TGTGCCAGCAGTTTATGGTCAGGGCTCGGCTACACCTTC; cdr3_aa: CASSLWSGLGYTF
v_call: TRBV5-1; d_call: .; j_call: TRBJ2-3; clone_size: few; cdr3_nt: TGCGCCAGCAGCTTGAGGCGAGCCTCAGATACGCAGTATTTT; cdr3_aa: CASSLRRASDTQYF
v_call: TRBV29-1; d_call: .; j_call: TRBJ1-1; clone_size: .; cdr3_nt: TGCAGCGTTGACCCCAGGGAGACTGAAGCTTTCTTT; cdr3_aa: CSVDPRETEAFF
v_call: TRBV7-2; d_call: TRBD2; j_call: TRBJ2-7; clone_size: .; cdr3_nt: TGTGCCAGCAGCTTAGCGGCTGGGACTAGCTGGGTGATGACCTACGAGCAGTACTTC; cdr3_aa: CASSLAAGTSWVMTYEQYF
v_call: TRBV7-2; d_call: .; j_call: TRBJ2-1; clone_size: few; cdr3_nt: TGTGCCAGCAGCTTAGTCCAACTAGTTGGCAATGAGCAGTTCTTC; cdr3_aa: CASSLVQLVGNEQFF
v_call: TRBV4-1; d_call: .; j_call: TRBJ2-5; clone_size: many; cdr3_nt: TGCGCCAGCAGCCAAGAAGGAACAGGGTTAGGTGCAGAGACCCAGTACTTC; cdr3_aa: CASSQEGTGLGAETQYF
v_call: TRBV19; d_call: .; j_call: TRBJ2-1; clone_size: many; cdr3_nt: TGTGCCAGTAGTAGGCCGGCTGGCTCCTACAATGAGCAGTTCTTC; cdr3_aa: CASSRPAGSYNEQFF
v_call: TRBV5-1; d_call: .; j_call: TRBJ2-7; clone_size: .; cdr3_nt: TGCGCCAGCAGCGTGCAGTCGTCCTCCTACGAGCAGTACTTC; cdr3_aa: CASSVQSSSYEQYF
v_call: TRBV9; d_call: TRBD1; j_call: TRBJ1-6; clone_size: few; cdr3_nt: TGTGCCAGCAGCCCTGGACAGGGTAATTCACCCCTCCACTTT; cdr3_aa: CASSPGQGNSPLHF
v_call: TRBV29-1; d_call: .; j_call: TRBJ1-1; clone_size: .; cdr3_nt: TGCAGCGTGGGGGGACTCCGCGAGGGGTTCGTAGCTTTCTTT; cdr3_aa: CSVGGLREGFVAFF
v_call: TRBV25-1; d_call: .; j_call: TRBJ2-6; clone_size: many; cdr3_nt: TGTGCCAGCAGTCCCGGGGGAAGGACCTCTGGGGCCAACGTCCTGACTTTC; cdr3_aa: CASSPGGRTSGANVLTF
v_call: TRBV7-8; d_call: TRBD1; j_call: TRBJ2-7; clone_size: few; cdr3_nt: TGTGCCAGCAGCAATAGACCGGGACAGGGCTACGAGCAGTACTTC; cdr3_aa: CASSNRPGQGYEQYF
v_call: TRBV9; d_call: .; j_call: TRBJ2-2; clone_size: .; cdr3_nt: .; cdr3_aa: CASSSSGAKAGELFF
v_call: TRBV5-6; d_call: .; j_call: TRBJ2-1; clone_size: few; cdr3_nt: TGTGCCAGCAGCGGGTACAGGGAACCCCCTCCCAATGAGCAGTTCTTC; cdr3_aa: CASSGYREPPPNEQFF
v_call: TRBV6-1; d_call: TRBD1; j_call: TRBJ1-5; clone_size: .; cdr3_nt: TGTGCCAGCAGCGTCGACAGGGGATCTGATCAGCCCCAGCATTTT; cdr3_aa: CASSVDRGSDQPQHF
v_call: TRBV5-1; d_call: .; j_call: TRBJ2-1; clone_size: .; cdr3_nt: TGCGCCAGCAGCTTTTCTTACAATGAGCAGTTCTTC; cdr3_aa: CASSFSYNEQFF
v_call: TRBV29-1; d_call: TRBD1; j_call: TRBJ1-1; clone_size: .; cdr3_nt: TGCAGCGTTTTTCAGACAGGGGACACTGAAGCTTTCTTT; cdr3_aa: CSVFQTGDTEAFF
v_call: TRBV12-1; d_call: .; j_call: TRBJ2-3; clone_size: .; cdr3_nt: TGTGCCAGCAGCTCCTGGACTAGCCACACAGATACGCAGTATTTT; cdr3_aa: CASSSWTSHTDTQYF
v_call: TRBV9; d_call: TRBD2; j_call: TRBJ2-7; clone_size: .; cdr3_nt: TGTGCCAGCAGCCCCCGGACTAGCATCGACGAGCAGTACTTC; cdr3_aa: CASSPRTSIDEQYF
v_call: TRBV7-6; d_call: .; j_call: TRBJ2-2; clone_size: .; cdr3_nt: TGTGCCAGCAGCTTAGTACTAGAGCTCGGGGAGCTGTTTTTT; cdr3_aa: CASSLVLELGELFF
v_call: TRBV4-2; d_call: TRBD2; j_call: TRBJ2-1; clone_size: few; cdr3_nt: TGTGCCAGCAGCGCCCGTTCCGTAAGCGGGGGGGCTATTGTGAATGAGCAGTTCTTC; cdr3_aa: CASSARSVSGGAIVNEQFF
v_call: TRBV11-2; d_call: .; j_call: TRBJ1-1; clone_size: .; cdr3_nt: TGTGCCAGCAGCTTAGGAAGCGGCAACACTGAAGCTTTCTTT; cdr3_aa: CASSLGSGNTEAFF
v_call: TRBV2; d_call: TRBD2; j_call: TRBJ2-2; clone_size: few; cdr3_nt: TGTGCCAGCGGCGGGGGGCAGAGCACCGGGGAGCTGTTTTTT; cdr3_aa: CASGGGQSTGELFF
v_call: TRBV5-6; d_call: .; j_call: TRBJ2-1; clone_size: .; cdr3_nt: TGTGCCAGCAGCCTCAACTACTTAGGGGGTGAGCAGTTCTTC; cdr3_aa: CASSLNYLGGEQFF
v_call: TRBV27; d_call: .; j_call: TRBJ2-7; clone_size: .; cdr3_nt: TGTGCCAGCAGCCCGCAAGGGAGTAAAAACTACGAGCAGTACTTC; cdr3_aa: CASSPQGSKNYEQYF
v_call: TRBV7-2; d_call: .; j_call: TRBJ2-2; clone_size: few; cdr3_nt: TGTGCCAGCAGCTTAGACAGGGTCACCGGGGAGCTGTTTTTT; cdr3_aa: CASSLDRVTGELFF
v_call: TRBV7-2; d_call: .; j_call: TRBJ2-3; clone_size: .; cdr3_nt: TGTGCCAGCAGCTTAGCTGGCCAGAGACACACAGATACGCAGTATTTT; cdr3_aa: CASSLAGQRHTDTQYF
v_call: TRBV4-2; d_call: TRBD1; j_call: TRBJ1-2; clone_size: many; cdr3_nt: TGTGCCAGCAGCCGATCGACAGGGAACTCCCCCTATGGCTACACCTTC; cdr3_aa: CASSRSTGNSPYGYTF
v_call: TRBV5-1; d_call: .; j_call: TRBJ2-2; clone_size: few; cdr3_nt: TGCGCCAGCAGAAGGGACGGGGGAGACACCGGGGAGCTGTTTTTT; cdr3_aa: CASRRDGGDTGELFF
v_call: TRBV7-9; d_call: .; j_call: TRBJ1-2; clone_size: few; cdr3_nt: TGTGCCAGCAGCTTAGAAGGGAATGGCTACACCTTC; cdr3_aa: CASSLEGNGYTF
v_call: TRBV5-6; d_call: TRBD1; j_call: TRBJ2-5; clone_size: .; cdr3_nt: TGTGCCAGCAGCTCGAGACAGGGGGGAGAGACCCAGTACTTC; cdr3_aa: CASSSRQGGETQYF
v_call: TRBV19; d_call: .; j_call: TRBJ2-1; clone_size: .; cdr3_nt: TGTGCCAGTAGCCTCGTCGGGAGCTCCTACAATGAGCAGTTCTTC; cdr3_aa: CASSLVGSSYNEQFF
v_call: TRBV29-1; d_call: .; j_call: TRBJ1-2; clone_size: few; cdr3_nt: TGCAGCGTTGAAGGTATCCCCACGGGAGGAAACTATGGCTACACCTTC; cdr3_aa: CSVEGIPTGGNYGYTF
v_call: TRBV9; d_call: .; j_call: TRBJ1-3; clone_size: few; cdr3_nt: TGTGCCAGCAGCGTAGAAGCTGTAAAAGGAAACACCATATATTTT; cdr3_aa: CASSVEAVKGNTIYF
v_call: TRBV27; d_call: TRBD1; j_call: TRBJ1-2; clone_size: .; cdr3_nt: TGTGCGTCCTGGACAGGGTTGAACTATGGCTACACCTTC; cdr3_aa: CASWTGLNYGYTF
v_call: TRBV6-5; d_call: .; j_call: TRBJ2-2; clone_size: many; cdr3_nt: TGTGCCAGTGCGAGGACAGAGAACACCGGGGAGCTGTTTTTT; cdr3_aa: CASARTENTGELFF
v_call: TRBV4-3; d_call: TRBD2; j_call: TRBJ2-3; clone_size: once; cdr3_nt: TGCGCCAGCAGCCCTAGCGGGGGGGCCTTGACAGATACGCAGTATTTT; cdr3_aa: CASSPSGGALTDTQYF
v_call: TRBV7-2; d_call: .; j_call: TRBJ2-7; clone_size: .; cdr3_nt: TGTGCCAGCAGCTTAGCTGGAGGGACCCACTACGAGCAGTACTTC; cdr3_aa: CASSLAGGTHYEQYF
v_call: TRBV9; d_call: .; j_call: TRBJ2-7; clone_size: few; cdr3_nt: TGTGCCAGCAGCCCACAGGGCGGCGAGCAGTACTTC; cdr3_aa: CASSPQGGEQYF
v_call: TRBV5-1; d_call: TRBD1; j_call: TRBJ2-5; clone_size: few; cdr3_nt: TGCGCCAGCAGACCCCGGGGACAGGGACGATCCCACGAAGAGACCCAGTACTTC; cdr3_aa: CASRPRGQGRSHEETQYF